A single sample is the source of the 11 T cell receptor beta chains below, sequenced in a study of post-analysis software for immune sequencing data. Each TCR beta cDNA library carried unique molecular identifiers. TCRdb used MiXCR to reprocess the PCR reads, holding one entry per CDR3 protein. The sample records approximately 160,000 distinct CDR3 sequences, 30% being singletons. Whole-study findings and limits: In patients, five or six TRBV segments were more frequent than in controls, with TRBV5-6, TRBV5-1 and TRBV20-1 among them.

These receptors' antigens are unknown. The sequenced material came from blood. Every receptor here comes from a girl aged 5-17 years with multiple sclerosis.

J is TRBJ2-3 and V is TRBV15, with a possible D match to TRBD1 (5 bases). The CDR3 extends over 13 amino acids. Germline values: CDR1 LNHNV, CDR2 YYDKDF (reference sequence). Trimming removed 5 bases from V and 5 bases from J, with 11 bases in between. The DNA for the CDR3 is TGTGCCACCAGCCTCGGTAGGGGAGATACGCAGTATTTT. This sequence encodes CATSLGRGDTQYF.

This clonotype was recorded many times. This rearrangement joins TRBV4-1 to TRBJ1-1, with no clear D. V gave up 1 base and J gave up 6 bases, with 9 bases separating them. CDR3 length equals 13 residues. Germline CDR1 is MGHRA and CDR2 is YSYEKL. This CDR3 reads CASSQGPGSEAFF. CDR3 DNA: TGCGCCAGCAGCCAAGGCCCCGGTTCTGAAGCTTTCTTT.

This clonotype was found a few times. The chain links TRBV5-5 to TRBJ1-1; tentative D call: TRBD1 (6 bases). CDR1 is SGHKS, CDR2 YYEKEE, per germline (reference sequence). The CDR3 totals 17 residues. Trimming took 7 bases from V and 6 from J, leaving 28 bases between them. The CDR3 loop reads CASGGKSGEEVVPEAFF. The CDR3 DNA reads TGTGCCAGCGGGGGCAAATCGGGAGAGGAGGTCGTCCCTGAAGCTTTCTTT.

This clonotype appeared many times. The chain has TRBV12-3 or TRBV12-4 and TRBJ2-7; D remains unclear. Trimming left V 5 bases short and J 3 bases short, with 8 bases between. The CDR3 runs to 12 residues. The CDR3 region has the DNA TGTGCCAGCAGTGTGCTGGACTACGAGCAGTACTTC. As protein: CASSVLDYEQYF.

Concerning this clonotype itself: An end of the junction does not agree with germline; a read error may underlie this. The chain joins TRBV30 to TRBJ2-1, with D unresolved. Germline CDR1 and CDR2: GTSNPN and SVGIG (reference sequence). The CDR3 consists of 11 residues. The CDR3 is CAWSNPNKQFF. In DNA form, the CDR3 reads TGTGCCTGGAGTAACCCCAATAAGCAGTTCTTC.

J is TRBJ2-1 and V is TRBV5-5; D may be TRBD1 or TRBD2 (6 bases each). Germline V CDR1 and CDR2: SGHKS, YYEKEE (reference sequence). Trimming cost V 3 bases and J 5 bases, with 12 bases left between them. The CDR3 totals 14 residues. CDR3 sequence (DNA): TGTGCCAGCAGCTGGAGAGGGGGGAACAATGAGCAGTTCTTC. This codes for CASSWRGGNNEQFF.

A few counts support this clonotype. The chain couples TRBV28 to TRBJ2-7; D remains unclear. Germline assignment: CDR1 MDHEN and CDR2 SYDVKM. There are 15 residues in the CDR3. Between the trimmed V and J ends, which lost 6 bases and 0 bases, there was a span of 15 bases. The CDR3, as DNA: TGTGCCAGCAGACGATACAGTGACGACTCCTACGAGCAGTACTTC. This gives the protein CASRRYSDDSYEQYF. Variable domain in full (rest from reference TRBV28 and TRBJ2-7): DVKVTQSSRYLVKRTGEKVFLECVQDMDHENMFWYRQDPGLGLRLIYFSYDVKMKEKGDIPEGYSVSREKKERFSLILESASTNQTSMYLCASRRYSDDSYEQYFGPGTRLTVT.

The chain recombines TRBV6-1 with TRBJ2-1, with 7 nucleotides matching TRBD2. There are 15 residues in the CDR3. V dropped 0 bases and J dropped 2; count of bases not matched to a gene: 1. CDR1 and CDR2 (germline): MNHNS, SASEGT. DNA of the CDR3: TGTGCCAGCAGTGAAGCCGGGACTACCTACAATGAGCAGTTCTTC. It translates to CASSEAGTTYNEQFF.

The chain uses TRBV2 and TRBJ2-3; D gene ambiguous. CDR1 SNHLY and CDR2 FYNNEI come from the germline V gene. The V end was cut by 4 bases, the J end by 0 bases, with 14 bases between. The CDR3 consists of 16 residues. CDR3 sequence (DNA): TGTGCCAGCAGTGTGGTAAACGGACCTAGCACAGATACGCAGTATTTT. Translated: CASSVVNGPSTDTQYF.

The chain links TRBV10-3 to TRBJ2-3, with 12 nucleotides matching TRBD2. V was pared by 5 bases and J by 4 bases, with 1 base of the junction left unmatched. Germline values: CDR1 ENHRY, CDR2 SYGVKD. This CDR3 is 14 amino acids long. CDR3 DNA: TGTGCCATCAGTCTAGCGGGAGGGCCAGATACGCAGTATTTT. Its protein is CAISLAGGPDTQYF.

This clonotype was seen ten or more times. The chain carries TRBV7-6 and TRBJ2-3; weak D call: TRBD1 (6 bases). The CDR3 length is 16 residues. Germline loops: CDR1 SGHVS, CDR2 FNYEAQ. Deletions cut 7 bases from V and 4 bases from J, with 21 bases between. This chain's CDR3 is CASNIQGSRSPDTQYF. CDR3 bases: TGTGCCAGCAACATACAGGGATCACGATCCCCAGATACGCAGTATTTT.